This T cell receptor beta chain came from a study of identifying expanded T cells in peripheral blood. J lost 6 bases, V lost 2 bases, and 5 bases had no gene match. In germline, CDR1 is SQVTM, CDR2 ANQGSEA. There are 13 residues in the CDR3. Overall study findings and caveats: Approximately 1.1 clones differed between technical replicates, versus approximately 17 and 20 over time.

Of note for this clone: What it binds is not known.

Sequencing was performed with immunoSEQ multiplex PCR; in TCRdb, only in-frame clones are kept and a portion is missing. The repertoire consists of approximately 120,000 clones, with 88% occurring once and the leading ten covering more than 6.5%. This chain uses TRBV29-1 with TRBJ2-7, with 9 bases that match TRBD1. The sample taken for sequencing was blood. This TCR derives from a person aged 18 to 75 in good health. CDR3 loop: CSVELTGGVEQYF. DNA for the CDR3: TGCAGCGTTGAACTGACAGGGGGAGTCGAGCAGTACTTC.